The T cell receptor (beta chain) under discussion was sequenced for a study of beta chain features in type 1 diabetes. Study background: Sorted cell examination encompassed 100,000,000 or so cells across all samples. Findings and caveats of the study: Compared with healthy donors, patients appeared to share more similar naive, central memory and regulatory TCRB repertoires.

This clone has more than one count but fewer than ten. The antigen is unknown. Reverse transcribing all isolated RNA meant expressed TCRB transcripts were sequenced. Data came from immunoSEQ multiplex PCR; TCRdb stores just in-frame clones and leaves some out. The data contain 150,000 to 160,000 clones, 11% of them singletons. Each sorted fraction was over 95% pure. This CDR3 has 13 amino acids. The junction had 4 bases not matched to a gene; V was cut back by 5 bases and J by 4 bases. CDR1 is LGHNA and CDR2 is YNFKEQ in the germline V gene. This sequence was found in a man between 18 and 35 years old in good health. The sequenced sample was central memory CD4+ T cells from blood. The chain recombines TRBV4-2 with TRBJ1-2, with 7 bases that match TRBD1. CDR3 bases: TGTGCCAGCAGCGAATACAGGGGCTATGGCTACACCTTC. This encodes CASSEYRGYGYTF.